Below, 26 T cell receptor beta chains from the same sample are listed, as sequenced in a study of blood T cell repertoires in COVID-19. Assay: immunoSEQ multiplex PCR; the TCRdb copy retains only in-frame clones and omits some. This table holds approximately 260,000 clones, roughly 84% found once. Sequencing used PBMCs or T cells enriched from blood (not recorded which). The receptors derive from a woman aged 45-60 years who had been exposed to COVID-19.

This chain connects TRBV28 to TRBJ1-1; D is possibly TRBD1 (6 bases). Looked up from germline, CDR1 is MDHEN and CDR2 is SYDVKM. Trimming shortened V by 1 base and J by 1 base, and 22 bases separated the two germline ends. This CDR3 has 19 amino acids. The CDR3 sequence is CASSLYLPGHPMGNTEAFF. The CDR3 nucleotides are TGTGCCAGCAGTTTATATCTCCCGGGACACCCTATGGGGAACACTGAAGCTTTCTTT.

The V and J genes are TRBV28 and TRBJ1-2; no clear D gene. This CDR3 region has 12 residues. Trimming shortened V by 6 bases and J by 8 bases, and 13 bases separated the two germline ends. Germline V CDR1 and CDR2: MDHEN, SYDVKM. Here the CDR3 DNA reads TGTGCCAGCAGCGCAGACTCGTACGGCTACACCTTC. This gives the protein CASSADSYGYTF.

The CDR3 DNA reads TGTGCCAGCTCACCACTACGTGAGGGCACTGAAGCTTTCTTT. Its translation: CASSPLREGTEAFF. This chain connects TRBV18 to TRBJ1-1, with D uncertain. V gave up 1 base and J gave up 4 bases, with 10 bases separating them. Germline lookup yields CDR1 KGHSH and CDR2 LQKENI. The CDR3 runs 14 residues. Supplemented by reference TRBV18 and TRBJ1-1, the full variable domain reads NAGVMQNPRHLVRRRGQEARLRCSPMKGHSHVYWYRQLPEEGLKFMVYLQKENIIDESGMPKERFSAEFPKEGPSILRIQQVVRGDSAAYFCASSPLREGTEAFFGQGTRLTVV.

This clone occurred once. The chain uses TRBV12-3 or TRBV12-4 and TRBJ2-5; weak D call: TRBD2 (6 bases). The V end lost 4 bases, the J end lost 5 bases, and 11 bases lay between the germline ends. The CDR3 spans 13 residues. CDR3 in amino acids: CASSSLGRETQYF. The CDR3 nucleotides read TGTGCCAGCAGTTCCCTGGGGAGGGAGACCCAGTACTTC.

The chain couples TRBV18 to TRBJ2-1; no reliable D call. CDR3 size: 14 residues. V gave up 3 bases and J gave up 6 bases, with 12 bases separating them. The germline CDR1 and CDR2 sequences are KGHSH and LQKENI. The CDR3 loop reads CASSPLRGGNEQFF. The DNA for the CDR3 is TGTGCCAGCTCACCCCTTAGAGGTGGCAATGAGCAGTTCTTC. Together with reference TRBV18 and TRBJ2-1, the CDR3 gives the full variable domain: NAGVMQNPRHLVRRRGQEARLRCSPMKGHSHVYWYRQLPEEGLKFMVYLQKENIIDESGMPKERFSAEFPKEGPSILRIQQVVRGDSAAYFCASSPLRGGNEQFFGPGTRLTVL.

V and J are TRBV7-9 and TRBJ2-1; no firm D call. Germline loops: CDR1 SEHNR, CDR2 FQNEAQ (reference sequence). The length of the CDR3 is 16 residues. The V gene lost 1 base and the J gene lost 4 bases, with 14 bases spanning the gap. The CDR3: CASSLDSLILYNEQFF. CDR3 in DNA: TGTGCCAGCAGCTTAGACTCCCTGATTCTTTACAATGAGCAGTTCTTC.

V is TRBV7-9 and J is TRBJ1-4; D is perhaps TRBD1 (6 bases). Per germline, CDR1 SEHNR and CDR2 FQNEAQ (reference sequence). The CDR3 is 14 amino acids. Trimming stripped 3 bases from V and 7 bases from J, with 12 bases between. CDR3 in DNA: TGTGCCAGCAGCTTGGGGGCCGACTTTGAAAAACTGTTTTTT. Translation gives CASSLGADFEKLFF.

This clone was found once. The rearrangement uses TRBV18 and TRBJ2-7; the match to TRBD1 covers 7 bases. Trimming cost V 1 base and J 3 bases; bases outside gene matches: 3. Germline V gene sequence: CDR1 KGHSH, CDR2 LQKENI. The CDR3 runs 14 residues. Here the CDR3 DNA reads TGTGCCAGCTCACCACAAGGGGGCTTCTACGAGCAGTACTTC. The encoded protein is CASSPQGGFYEQYF.

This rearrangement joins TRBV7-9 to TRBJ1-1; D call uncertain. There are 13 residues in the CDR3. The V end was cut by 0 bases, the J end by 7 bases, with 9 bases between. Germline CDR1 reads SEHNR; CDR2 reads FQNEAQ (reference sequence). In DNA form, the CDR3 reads TGTGCCAGCAGCTTAGCTCTAGGGAGTGAAGCTTTCTTT. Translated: CASSLALGSEAFF.

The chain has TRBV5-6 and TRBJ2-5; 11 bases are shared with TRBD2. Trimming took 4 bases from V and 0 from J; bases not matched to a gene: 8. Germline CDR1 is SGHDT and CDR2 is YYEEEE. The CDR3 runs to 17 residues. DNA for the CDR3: TGTGCCAGCAGCACCCGTCGGACTAGCGGGCACCAAGAGACCCAGTACTTC. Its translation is CASSTRRTSGHQETQYF. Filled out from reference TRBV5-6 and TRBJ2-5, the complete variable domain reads DAGVTQSPTHLIKTRGQQVTLRCSPKSGHDTVSWYQQALGQGPQFIFQYYEEEERQRGNFPDRFSGHQFPNYSSELNVNALLLGDSALYLCASSTRRTSGHQETQYFGPGTRLLVL.

The CDR3 region is CASALLGGETQYF. The CDR3 nucleotides are TGTGCCAGCGCCTTGCTAGGGGGCGAGACCCAGTACTTC. V gene TRBV5-8 combines with J gene TRBJ2-5; 7 bases are shared with TRBD1. The CDR3 consists of 13 residues. V shed 7 bases, J shed 5 bases, and the junction held 8 bases outside the gene matches. Germline V gives CDR1 SGHTS, CDR2 YDEGEE.

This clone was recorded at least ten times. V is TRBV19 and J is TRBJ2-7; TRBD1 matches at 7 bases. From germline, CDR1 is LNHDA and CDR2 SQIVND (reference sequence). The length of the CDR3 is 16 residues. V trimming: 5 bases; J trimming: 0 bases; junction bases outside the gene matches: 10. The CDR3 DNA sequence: TGTGCCAGTAGTGGGGATCCAGGGGGTAGCTCCTACGAGCAGTACTTC. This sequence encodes CASSGDPGGSSYEQYF.

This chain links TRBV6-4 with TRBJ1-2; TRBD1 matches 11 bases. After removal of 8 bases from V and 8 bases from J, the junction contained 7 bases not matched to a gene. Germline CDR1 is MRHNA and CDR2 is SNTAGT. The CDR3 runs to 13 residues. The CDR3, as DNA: TGTGCCAGCGCGCCGGACAGGGGGCTCGGCTACACCTTC. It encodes CASAPDRGLGYTF.

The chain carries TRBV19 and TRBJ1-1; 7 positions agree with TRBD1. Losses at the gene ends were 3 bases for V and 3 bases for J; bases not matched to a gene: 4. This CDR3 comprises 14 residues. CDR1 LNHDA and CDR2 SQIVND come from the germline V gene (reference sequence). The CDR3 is CASSIGRGDTEAFF. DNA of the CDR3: TGTGCCAGTAGTATCGGCAGGGGGGACACTGAAGCTTTCTTT.

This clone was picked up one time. CDR3 bases: TGTGCCAGTAGTATAACTAGTGGGAATCAGCCCCAGCATTTT. Amino acid sequence: CASSITSGNQPQHF. V gene TRBV19 combines with J gene TRBJ1-5; D is unresolved. CDR3 length equals 14 residues. Looked up from germline, CDR1 is LNHDA and CDR2 is SQIVND (reference sequence). Trimming removed 2 bases from V and 4 bases from J, with 9 bases in between.

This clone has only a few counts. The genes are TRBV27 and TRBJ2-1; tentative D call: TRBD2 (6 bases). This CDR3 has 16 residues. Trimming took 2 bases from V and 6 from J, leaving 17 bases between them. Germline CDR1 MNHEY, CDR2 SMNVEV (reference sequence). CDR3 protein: CASSLRDAQGGNEQFF. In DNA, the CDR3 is TGTGCCAGCAGTTTAAGGGATGCGCAGGGAGGCAATGAGCAGTTCTTC.

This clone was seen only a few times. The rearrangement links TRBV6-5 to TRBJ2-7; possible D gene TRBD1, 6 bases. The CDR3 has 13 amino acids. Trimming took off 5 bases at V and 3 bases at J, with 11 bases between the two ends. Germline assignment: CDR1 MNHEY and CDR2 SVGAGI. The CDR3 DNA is TGTGCCAGCAGTCGGACAGTAGGCTACGAGCAGTACTTC. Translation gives CASSRTVGYEQYF.

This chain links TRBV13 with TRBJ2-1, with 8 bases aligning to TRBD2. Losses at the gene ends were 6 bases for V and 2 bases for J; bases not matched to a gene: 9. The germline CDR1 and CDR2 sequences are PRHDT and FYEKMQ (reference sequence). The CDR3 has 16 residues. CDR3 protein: CASRAGRGGTYNEQFF. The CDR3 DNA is TGTGCCAGCAGAGCCGGCCGGGGGGGCACCTACAATGAGCAGTTCTTC.

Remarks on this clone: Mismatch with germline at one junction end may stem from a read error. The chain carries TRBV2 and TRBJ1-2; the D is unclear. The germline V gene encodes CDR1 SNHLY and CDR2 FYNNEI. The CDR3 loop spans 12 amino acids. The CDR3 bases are TGTGCCAGCGGTGAGAGATTCTATGGCTACACCTTC. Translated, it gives CASGERFYGYTF.

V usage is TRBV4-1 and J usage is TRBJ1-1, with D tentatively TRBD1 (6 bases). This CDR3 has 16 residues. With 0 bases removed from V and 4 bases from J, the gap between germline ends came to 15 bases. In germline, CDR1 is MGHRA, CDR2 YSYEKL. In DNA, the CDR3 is TGCGCCAGCAGCCAAGATATAGGGGGGGGCTTCACTGAAGCTTTCTTT. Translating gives CASSQDIGGGFTEAFF.

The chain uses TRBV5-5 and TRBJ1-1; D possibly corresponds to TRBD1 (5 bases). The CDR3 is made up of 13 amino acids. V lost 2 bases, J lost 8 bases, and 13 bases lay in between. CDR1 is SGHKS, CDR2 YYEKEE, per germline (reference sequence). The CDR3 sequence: CASSLLTVSEAFF. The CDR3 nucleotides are TGTGCCAGCAGCTTACTGACAGTTTCAGAAGCTTTCTTT.

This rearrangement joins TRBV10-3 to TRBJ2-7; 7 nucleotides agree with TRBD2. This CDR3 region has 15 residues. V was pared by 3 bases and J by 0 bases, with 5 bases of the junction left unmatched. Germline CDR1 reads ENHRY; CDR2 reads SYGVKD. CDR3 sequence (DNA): TGTGCCATCAGTGAAACCGGGGGGACCTCCTACGAGCAGTACTTC. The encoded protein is CAISETGGTSYEQYF.

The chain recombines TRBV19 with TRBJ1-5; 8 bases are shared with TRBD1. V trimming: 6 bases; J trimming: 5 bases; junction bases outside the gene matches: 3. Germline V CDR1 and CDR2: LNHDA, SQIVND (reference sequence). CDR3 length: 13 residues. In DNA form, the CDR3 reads TGTGCCAGTAGAGGACAGGGAGATCAGCCCCAGCATTTT. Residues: CASRGQGDQPQHF. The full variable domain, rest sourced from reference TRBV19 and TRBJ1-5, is DGGITQSPKYLFRKEGQNVTLSCEQNLNHDAMYWYRQDPGQGLRLIYYSQIVNDFQKGDIAEGYSVSREKKESFPLTVTSAQKNPTAFYLCASRGQGDQPQHFGDGTRLSIL.

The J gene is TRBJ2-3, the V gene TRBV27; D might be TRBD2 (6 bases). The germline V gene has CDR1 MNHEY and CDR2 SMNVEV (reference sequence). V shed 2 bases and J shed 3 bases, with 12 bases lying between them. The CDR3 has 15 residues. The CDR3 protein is CASSLGGAWTDTQYF. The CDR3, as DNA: TGTGCCAGCAGTTTAGGAGGGGCGTGGACAGATACGCAGTATTTT.

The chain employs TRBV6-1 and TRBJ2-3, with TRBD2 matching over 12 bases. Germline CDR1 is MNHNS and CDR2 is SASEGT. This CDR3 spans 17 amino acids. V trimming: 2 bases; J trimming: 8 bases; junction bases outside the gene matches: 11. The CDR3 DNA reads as TGTGCCAGCAGTGAAACAGGACTAGCGGGACCAAGAGGTACGCAGTATTTT. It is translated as CASSETGLAGPRGTQYF.

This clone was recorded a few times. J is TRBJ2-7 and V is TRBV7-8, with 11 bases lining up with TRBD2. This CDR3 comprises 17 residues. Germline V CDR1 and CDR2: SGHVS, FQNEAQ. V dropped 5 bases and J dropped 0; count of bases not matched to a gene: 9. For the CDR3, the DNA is TGTGCCAGCAGCCGTAGACTAGCGGGGACCTCCTCCTACGAGCAGTACTTC. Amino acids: CASSRRLAGTSSYEQYF.